The 17 T cell receptor beta chains presented below share a single source sample, sequenced in a study of blood T cell repertoires in COVID-19. Some clones are missing from TCRdb's copy, which holds only in-frame ones; the method was immunoSEQ multiplex PCR. Of a few hundred thousand clones listed, around 89% are singletons. The specimen sequenced was PBMCs or T cells enriched from blood (not recorded which). These receptors were obtained from a woman in her 30s who had recovered from COVID-19.

A single count supports this clone. The chain couples TRBV5-1 to TRBJ1-1; the match to TRBD1 covers 12 bases. CDR3 length: 15 amino acids. Trimming at V came to 3 bases and at J to 3 bases, leaving 3 bases not matched to a gene. Germline CDR1 reads SGHRS; CDR2 reads YFSETQ. The CDR3, as DNA: TGCGCCAGCAGCTCCGGGACAGGGGGCTACACTGAAGCTTTCTTT. Its protein is CASSSGTGGYTEAFF. Full variable domain (remainder filled in from reference TRBV5-1 and TRBJ1-1): KAGVTQTPRYLIKTRGQQVTLSCSPISGHRSVSWYQQTPGQGLQFLFEYFSETQRNKGNFPGRFSGRQFSNSRSEMNVSTLELGDSALYLCASSSGTGGYTEAFFGQGTRLTVV.

This clone was seen once. This chain uses TRBV7-9 with TRBJ1-3; weak D call: TRBD1 (5 bases). Germline lookup yields CDR1 SEHNR and CDR2 FQNEAQ (reference sequence). Trimming took off 7 bases at V and 1 base at J, with 17 bases between the two ends. The CDR3 is made up of 16 amino acids. The CDR3 sequence: CASKLMFGTSGNTIYF. CDR3 nucleotides: TGTGCCAGCAAACTTATGTTTGGGACTTCTGGAAACACCATATATTTT. The full variable domain, in which reference TRBV7-9 and TRBJ1-3 provide the parts outside the CDR3, is DTGVSQNPRHKITKRGQNVTFRCDPISEHNRLYWYRQTLGQGPEFLTYFQNEAQLEKSRLLSDRFSAERPKGSFSTLEIQRTEQGDSAMYLCASKLMFGTSGNTIYFGEGSWLTVV.

This sequence joins TRBV5-4 and TRBJ1-2, with D possibly TRBD1 on 6 matching bases. V dropped 2 bases and J dropped 4 bases, with 15 bases sitting between them. CDR3 size: 15 residues. The germline CDR1 and CDR2 sequences are SGHNT and YYREEE (reference sequence). This chain's CDR3 is CASSLQGPTSYGYTF. In DNA form, the CDR3 reads TGTGCCAGCAGCTTACAGGGACCTACAAGCTATGGCTACACCTTC.

CDR3 sequence: CASSLQGGTYYNEQFF. CDR3 coding DNA: TGTGCCAGCAGCTTACAAGGAGGGACTTACTACAATGAGCAGTTCTTC. The J gene is TRBJ2-1, the V gene TRBV11-1, with D possibly being TRBD2 (6 bases). The CDR3 consists of 16 residues. V gave up 2 bases and J gave up 3 bases, with 14 bases separating them. CDR1 and CDR2 from the germline V gene are SGHAT and FQDESV (reference sequence).

The V call is TRBV28, the J call TRBJ1-2; 7 bases match TRBD1. V trimming: 6 bases; J trimming: 5 bases; junction bases outside the gene matches: 18. Germline V CDR1 and CDR2: MDHEN, SYDVKM. The CDR3 is made up of 17 amino acids. The CDR3 region has the DNA TGTGCCAGCAGCATCATCCAATTCAAGACAGGGAGTTATGGCTACACCTTC. It yields the protein CASSIIQFKTGSYGYTF.

The V and J genes are TRBV12-5 and TRBJ2-1; weak D call: TRBD1 (5 bases). The V gene's germline CDR1 is LGHNT and CDR2 FRNRAP. CDR3 length equals 14 residues. The V and J ends lost 1 base and 8 bases respectively, with 12 bases between them. CDR3 in amino acids: CASGLGQGVHEQFF. The CDR3 DNA reads TGTGCTAGTGGTTTGGGCCAAGGGGTACATGAGCAGTTCTTC.

The chain recombines TRBV4-3 with TRBJ2-2; TRBD2 aligns across 8 bases. Germline CDR1 and CDR2: LGHNA and YSLEER. V shed 1 base, J shed 1 base, and the junction held 5 bases outside the gene matches. The CDR3 loop spans 17 amino acids. CDR3 in DNA: TGCGCCAGCAGCCAAGTGCAGACTAGCGAGAACACCGGGGAGCTGTTTTTT. Amino acid sequence: CASSQVQTSENTGELFF.

The genes are TRBV28 and TRBJ1-1; D unresolved. This CDR3 spans 15 amino acids. V was trimmed by 7 bases and J by 0 bases, leaving 15 bases between them. The germline CDR1 and CDR2 sequences are MDHEN and SYDVKM. CDR3 coding DNA: TGTGCCAGCATCCTATCCTCCGGGGTGAACACTGAAGCTTTCTTT. As protein: CASILSSGVNTEAFF.

The sample holds one count of this clone. The genes are TRBV5-4 and TRBJ2-2; D not resolved. This CDR3 comprises 14 residues. V was cut by 1 base and J by 2 bases, with 6 bases left in between. Germline CDR1 and CDR2: SGHNT and YYREEE (reference sequence). The CDR3 reads CASSLSPNTGELFF. The CDR3 nucleotides are TGTGCCAGCAGCTTGTCTCCCAACACCGGGGAGCTGTTTTTT.

The gene calls are TRBV29-1 and TRBJ2-1, with 11 positions matching TRBD2. CDR3 length: 15 amino acids. Looked up from germline, CDR1 is SQVTM and CDR2 is ANQGSEA. With 4 bases clipped from V and 7 bases from J, the junction kept 9 bases outside the gene matches. DNA for the CDR3: TGCAGCGTTGCTGGCCTAGCGGGAGGAGCAAATGAGCAGTTCTTC. Amino acids: CSVAGLAGGANEQFF.

This rearrangement joins TRBV7-9 to TRBJ1-1; 9 bases fit TRBD1. The CDR3 is 15 residues long. CDR1 and CDR2 (germline): SEHNR, FQNEAQ (reference sequence). Trimming cost V 5 bases and J 4 bases; bases outside gene matches: 8. The CDR3 DNA follows: TGTGCCAGCAGCATCAGGACAGGGGAGGTCACTGAAGCTTTCTTT. Amino acid sequence: CASSIRTGEVTEAFF.

The chain carries TRBV27 and TRBJ2-3, with D perhaps matching TRBD1 (6 bases). The CDR3 sequence is 17 residues long. The V gene lost 5 bases and the J gene lost 1 base, with 19 bases spanning the gap. Germline lookup yields CDR1 MNHEY and CDR2 SMNVEV (reference sequence). Written as DNA, the CDR3 is TGTGCCAGCAGTGGCCATTTGGGGGCTGTCGGCACAGATACGCAGTATTTT. Its translation: CASSGHLGAVGTDTQYF.

The rearrangement links TRBV30 to TRBJ2-5; 8 bases agree with TRBD2. The CDR3 has 14 amino acids. From germline, CDR1 is GTSNPN and CDR2 SVGIG (reference sequence). The junction had 4 bases not matched to a gene; V was cut back by 0 bases and J by 4 bases. In DNA form, the CDR3 reads TGTGCCTGGAGTGTAGCGGGAGTTCGAGAGACCCAGTACTTC. Translating gives CAWSVAGVRETQYF.

The chain is built from TRBV18 and TRBJ1-1, with TRBD1 matching 9 bases. This CDR3 comprises 15 residues. CDR1 and CDR2 from the germline V gene are KGHSH and LQKENI. J was trimmed by 6 bases and V by 4 bases; bases with no gene match: 9. The CDR3 coding sequence is TGTGCCAGCTCACTTAGGACAGGGGAACATGCTGAAGCTTTCTTT. Its translation: CASSLRTGEHAEAFF.

This clone was seen just once. The rearrangement joins TRBV30 to TRBJ1-2; no clear D gene. With 0 bases removed from V and 8 bases from J, the gap between germline ends came to 19 bases. This CDR3 has 15 amino acids. The V gene's germline CDR1 is GTSNPN and CDR2 SVGIG (reference sequence). CDR3 residues: CAWSVNVGRIGGYTF. The DNA of the CDR3 is TGTGCCTGGAGTGTTAACGTTGGCAGGATCGGCGGCTACACCTTC.

The V call is TRBV28, the J call TRBJ2-1, with 9 bases identical to TRBD2. Germline assignment: CDR1 MDHEN and CDR2 SYDVKM. J gave up 6 bases and V 4 bases, and 7 bases lay outside the gene matches. This CDR3 contains 15 residues. CDR3 residues: CASSYPAGGTNEQFF. CDR3 coding DNA: TGTGCCAGCAGTTACCCAGCGGGAGGCACCAATGAGCAGTTCTTC.

The chain carries TRBV19 and TRBJ1-1, with D hard to call. The CDR3 length is 14 residues. CDR1 and CDR2 from the germline V gene are LNHDA and SQIVND (reference sequence). Between the trimmed V and J ends, which lost 3 bases and 5 bases, there was a span of 13 bases. CDR3 region: CASSIGVGRTEAFF. The DNA of the CDR3 is TGTGCCAGTAGTATCGGGGTAGGGCGGACTGAAGCTTTCTTT.